A selection of T cell receptor beta chains follows, all from one sample in a study of blood T cell repertoires in COVID-19. The table came from immunoSEQ multiplex PCR; TCRdb's copy has only in-frame clones and leaves some out. This table holds some 200,000 clones, about 85% found once. The specimen was peripheral blood. These TCRs come from a woman older than 75 in a cohort sampled during active or convalescent COVID-19. The CDR3 runs from the conserved cysteine through the conserved F or W. The order of the fields is V gene, J gene, D gene, clone size, CDR3 DNA, CDR3 protein. A D gene is named only where the DNA matches it firmly. Expanded clones are given a class, and other clones once, few, many or no size at all.

>TRBV6-5|TRBJ2-7|-|-
TGTGCCAGCAGTCACAGGGCGCTCGCAACCTACGAGCAGTACTTC
CASSHRALATYEQYF
>TRBV24-1|TRBJ2-2|TRBD2|-
TGTGCCACCAGTGGGGACGCAGCGGGAGTTTGGGACACCGGGGAGCTGTTTTTT
CATSGDAAGVWDTGELFF
>TRBV28|TRBJ1-1|-|-
TGTGCCAGCCGAGCCATAAACACTGAAGCTTTCTTT
CASRAINTEAFF
>TRBV28|TRBJ1-2|TRBD1|-
TGTGCCAGCAGTTCGGCCGGGACAGTCTATGGCTACACCTTC
CASSSAGTVYGYTF
>TRBV4-3|TRBJ2-3|-|-
TGCGCCAGCAGCCAAGAATCGGACACCACAGATACGCAGTATTTT
CASSQESDTTDTQYF
>TRBV7-9|TRBJ2-3|TRBD2|-
TGTGCCAGCAGCTTAGGGGTCTTGACTAGCGGGAACGGCACAGATACGCAGTATTTT
CASSLGVLTSGNGTDTQYF
>TRBV4-1|TRBJ2-7|TRBD1|once
TGCGCCAGCAGCCAAACTGGGACAGGGGCCTACGAGCAGTACTTC
CASSQTGTGAYEQYF
>TRBV4-2|TRBJ2-1|TRBD2|-
TGTGCCAGCAGCCAAGAGGGACTAAATGAGCAGTTCTTC
CASSQEGLNEQFF
>TRBV5-1|TRBJ2-2|-|-
TGCGCCAGCAGCACAGAAGAGGGCGGGGAGCTGTTTTTT
CASSTEEGGELFF
>TRBV3-1/TRBV3-2|TRBJ2-5|TRBD2|-
TGTGCCAGCAGCCAAACGGGAGGAGGAGAGACCCAGTACTTC
CASSQTGGGETQYF
>TRBV7-6|TRBJ2-1|TRBD2|-
TGTGCCAGCAGCTCCCCTGGCCGGACTAGAGTATACAATGAGCAGTTCTTC
CASSSPGRTRVYNEQFF
>TRBV7-2|TRBJ2-5|-|-
TGTGCCAGCAGCCCAAGCGGGCCGATACTGCAAGAGACCCAGTACTTC
CASSPSGPILQETQYF
>TRBV5-6|TRBJ2-7|-|once
TGTGCCAGCAGCGTGGGGTGGGGGGCCTACGAGCAGTACTTC
CASSVGWGAYEQYF
>TRBV10-3|TRBJ1-1|-|-
TGTGCCATCAGTGACCGGAGCCGGCTGAACACTGAAGCTTTCTTT
CAISDRSRLNTEAFF
>TRBV2|TRBJ2-3|-|-
TGTGCCAGCAGTGAAAGGGCTAGCGTTATCGCAGATACGCAGTATTTT
CASSERASVIADTQYF
>TRBV11-2|TRBJ1-1|TRBD1|-
TGTGCCAGCAGTTTTGACAGGGGGACTGAAGCTTTCTTT
CASSFDRGTEAFF
>TRBV6-5|TRBJ1-3|-|-
TGTGCCAGCACGCAAGGGGCCAGCTCTGGAAACACCATATATTTT
CASTQGASSGNTIYF
>TRBV4-1|TRBJ1-1|-|-
TGCGCCAGCAGCCAAGAGTGGGGGCGGACTGAAGCTTTCTTT
CASSQEWGRTEAFF
>TRBV29-1|TRBJ1-5|-|-
TGCAGCGTCCAACAGGGAGAGGGAAGTCAGCCCCAGCATTTT
CSVQQGEGSQPQHF
>TRBV24-1|TRBJ2-2|-|-
TGTGCCACCAGGGGTTCGACAATCGGGGAGCTGTTTTTT
CATRGSTIGELFF
>TRBV20-1|TRBJ1-5|-|-
TGCAGTGCTAGTAGGCTGGCCTTAGTAGCTAACAATCAGCCCCAGCATTTT
CSASRLALVANNQPQHF
>TRBV3-1/TRBV3-2|TRBJ2-7|-|-
TGTGCCAGCAGCCCGAGACAGAACTACGAGCAGTACTTC
CASSPRQNYEQYF
>TRBV7-9|TRBJ2-7|-|-
TGTGCCAGCAGCCAACCTACGGACTTAGCCTACGAGCAGTACTTC
CASSQPTDLAYEQYF
>TRBV3-1/TRBV3-2|TRBJ1-3|-|-
TGTGCCAGCACGTTAGGAAACACCATATATTTT
CASTLGNTIYF
>TRBV30|TRBJ1-1|-|few
TGTGCCTGGAGAGGAGGAACGGTCCCAAGAGCTTTCTTT
CAWRGGTVPRAFF
>TRBV7-9|TRBJ1-1|-|-
TGTGCCAGCAGCTTAGGGCGGGGACTGGACACTGAAGCTTTCTTT
CASSLGRGLDTEAFF
>TRBV12-5|TRBJ2-3|TRBD2|-
TGTGCTAGTGGTTTGGTGGGGAGGGCAGATACGCAGTATTTT
CASGLVGRADTQYF
>TRBV7-6|TRBJ2-4|TRBD1|-
TGTGCCAGCAGCTTAGGGACAGGGTTGATCAAAAACATTCAGTACTTC
CASSLGTGLIKNIQYF
>TRBV5-3|TRBJ2-3|TRBD2|-
TGTGCCAGAAGCTCCGAGACTAGCGGGAGGCCAGATACGCAGTATTTT
CARSSETSGRPDTQYF
>TRBV19|TRBJ1-6|TRBD1|-
TGTGCCAGTAGACCCCAGAAGGGGGCGGTTAATTCACCCCTCCACTTT
CASRPQKGAVNSPLHF
>TRBV11-2|TRBJ1-2|-|-
TGTGCCAGCAGCTTCAGGGCTCCACTTGATGGTGGCTACACCTTC
CASSFRAPLDGGYTF
>TRBV24-1|TRBJ1-1|-|-
TGTGCCACCCAAGCGGCCAGGGGTGAAGCTTTCTTT
CATQAARGEAFF
>TRBV6-1|TRBJ2-3|TRBD2|-
TGTGCCAGCAGTGAAGCGCAGCGGGCTAGCGGGAGCACAGATACGCAGTATTTT
CASSEAQRASGSTDTQYF
>TRBV5-5|TRBJ2-1|TRBD2|-
TGTGCCAGCAGCCTCCTCGGGACTAGCCAGTTCTTC
CASSLLGTSQFF
>TRBV9|TRBJ2-3|TRBD2|few
TGTGCCAGCAGCAGGGGCGGGGGGACAGATACGCAGTATTTT
CASSRGGGTDTQYF
>TRBV13|TRBJ1-5|-|-
TGTGCCAGCAACGTAAGGGGAAGCAATCAGCCCCAGCATTTT
CASNVRGSNQPQHF
>TRBV10-3|TRBJ2-5|-|-
TGTGCCATCAGTGAGTCGGCAGGACAAGAGACCCAGTACTTC
CAISESAGQETQYF
>TRBV2|TRBJ2-5|TRBD2|once
TGTGCCAGTGTTGAGGAAGGGCTAGCGGGAGTTGCACAAGAGACCCAGTACTTC
CASVEEGLAGVAQETQYF
>TRBV5-4|TRBJ2-1|TRBD2|-
TGTGCCAGCAGCTTGACTAGCGGGGGCGACAATGAGCAGTTCTTC
CASSLTSGGDNEQFF
>TRBV29-1|TRBJ2-1|-|-
TGCAGCGCCTACGGTGACTCCTACAATGAGCAGTTCTTC
CSAYGDSYNEQFF
>TRBV27|TRBJ2-2|-|-
TGTGCCAGCAGCCAAGAAAGCGGGACAGGCTATACCGGGGAGCTGTTTTTT
CASSQESGTGYTGELFF
>TRBV6-5|TRBJ2-2|TRBD2|once
TGTGCCAGCAGTTACATGGTAGCGGGAGCCGGGGAGCTGTTTTTT
CASSYMVAGAGELFF
>TRBV4-3|TRBJ1-3|-|-
TGCGCCAGCAGCCAAGATGCGGGCAGATATTCTGGAAACACCATATATTTT
CASSQDAGRYSGNTIYF
>TRBV5-5|TRBJ1-2|TRBD1|-
TGTGCCAGCAGCGGTCAACGCCGGGACAGAATTAACTATGGCTACACCTTC
CASSGQRRDRINYGYTF
>TRBV5-1|TRBJ2-5|TRBD2|-
TGCGCCAGCAGCTTATTCCCCACTAGCGGGGTACAAGAGACCCAGTACTTC
CASSLFPTSGVQETQYF